This TCR beta chain was observed in a study of cytomegalovirus exposure and HLA in healthy donors. Data came from immunoSEQ multiplex PCR; TCRdb stores just in-frame clones and leaves some out. The data show about 120,000 clones, 85% to 90% seen once. Study findings and constraints: Both high specificity and high sensitivity reportedly marked the classifier's diagnosis of cytomegalovirus status. Some TCR beta chains (more than 150 of them) were listed as cytomegalovirus-associated.

The CDR3 loop spans 16 amino acids. Losses at the gene ends were 6 bases for V and 0 bases for J; bases not matched to a gene: 5. From germline, CDR1 is SGHTA and CDR2 FQGNSA. This clone has a single count. No antigen is known for it. Sequencing was carried out using PBMCs. This TCR was sampled from a woman under 30 in good health and CMV-seropositive. The chain has TRBV7-2 and TRBJ2-6; 7 bases align to TRBD1. The chain's CDR3 is CASRTTGASGANVLTF. The CDR3 DNA reads as TGTGCCAGCAGAACAACAGGGGCCTCTGGGGCCAACGTCCTGACTTTC.